These 25 T cell receptor beta chains originate from one sample sequenced in a study of blood T cell repertoires in COVID-19. Some clones are missing from TCRdb's copy, which holds only in-frame ones; the method was immunoSEQ multiplex PCR. The sample holds roughly 140,000 clones, 84% seen once. Material: PBMCs or T cells enriched from blood (not recorded which). The receptors stem from a woman aged 45-60 years who had been exposed to COVID-19.

The chain carries TRBV5-6 and TRBJ2-3, with 7 bases lining up with TRBD1. This CDR3 comprises 15 residues. Germline V lookup: CDR1 SGHDT, CDR2 YYEEEE. V gave up 1 base and J gave up 0 bases; unmatched junction bases: 2. The CDR3 sequence is CASSLTGESTDTQYF. The DNA of the CDR3 is TGTGCCAGCAGCTTGACAGGGGAAAGCACAGATACGCAGTATTTT.

This rearrangement joins TRBV13 to TRBJ2-1; 9 bases agree with TRBD1. Germline assignment: CDR1 PRHDT and CDR2 FYEKMQ (reference sequence). The CDR3 totals 14 residues. Trimming cost V 4 bases and J 9 bases; bases outside gene matches: 7. CDR3 sequence: CASSSRTGVGEQFF. The CDR3 nucleotides are TGTGCCAGCAGCTCCCGGACAGGGGTCGGTGAGCAGTTCTTC.

This chain connects TRBV19 to TRBJ2-7, with TRBD2 as a possible D gene (6 bases). The V gene lost 2 bases and the J gene lost 6 bases, with 17 bases spanning the gap. Germline V CDR1 and CDR2: LNHDA, SQIVND (reference sequence). This CDR3 is 15 amino acids long. CDR3 loop: CASSIRRGRGVEQYF. The CDR3 coding sequence is TGTGCCAGTAGTATAAGGAGGGGACGAGGGGTCGAGCAGTACTTC. The full variable domain, rest sourced from reference TRBV19 and TRBJ2-7, is DGGITQSPKYLFRKEGQNVTLSCEQNLNHDAMYWYRQDPGQGLRLIYYSQIVNDFQKGDIAEGYSVSREKKESFPLTVTSAQKNPTAFYLCASSIRRGRGVEQYFGPGTRLTVT.

This clone was observed a single time. This rearrangement joins TRBV14 to TRBJ1-1, with D possibly being TRBD1 (6 bases). V lost 1 base, J lost 0 bases, and 6 bases lay in between. The CDR3 covers 14 residues. Looked up from germline, CDR1 is SGHDN and CDR2 is FVKESK. In DNA form, the CDR3 reads TGTGCCAGCAGCCAAGCAGGGGTGAACACTGAAGCTTTCTTT. Translation: CASSQAGVNTEAFF.

The V and J genes are TRBV7-2 and TRBJ1-2, with 7 bases that match TRBD1. CDR1 SGHTA and CDR2 FQGNSA come from the germline V gene. The CDR3 runs to 16 residues. Unmatched junction bases numbered 6, after V lost 2 bases and J lost 0 bases. CDR3 bases: TGTGCCAGCAGCTTACCTCGGGACAGAACTAACTATGGCTACACCTTC. It codes for CASSLPRDRTNYGYTF.

The J gene is TRBJ1-2, the V gene TRBV4-3; TRBD1 matches at 8 bases. This CDR3 comprises 14 residues. V lost 4 bases to trimming and J lost 4 bases; unmatched junction nucleotides: 5. Germline V CDR1 and CDR2: LGHNA, YSLEER. CDR3 sequence reads: CASSLDRGTYGYTF. DNA for the CDR3: TGCGCCAGCAGCCTAGACAGGGGTACCTATGGCTACACCTTC.

The chain combines TRBV30 with TRBJ2-7; 8 bases align to TRBD1. V trimming: 5 bases; J trimming: 2 bases; junction bases outside the gene matches: 2. CDR1 and CDR2 from the germline V gene are GTSNPN and SVGIG (reference sequence). The CDR3 consists of 12 residues. The CDR3 reads CAWGGQAYEQYF. CDR3 sequence (DNA): TGTGCCTGGGGGGGACAGGCCTACGAGCAGTACTTC.

Of note for this clone: One end of the junction does not line up with germline, which may come from a read error. The chain couples TRBV5-6 to TRBJ2-1; 7 nucleotides agree with TRBD1. In germline, CDR1 is SGHDT, CDR2 YYEEEE. The CDR3 totals 17 residues. CDR3 sequence (DNA): TGTGCCAGCAGATTGGTCGATCGGGACAGCTCCTACAATGAGCAGTTCTTC. Translating it yields CASRLVDRDSSYNEQFF.

The chain is built from TRBV3-1 (or the pseudogene TRBV3-2) and TRBJ2-1; weak D call: TRBD2 (6 bases). CDR3 length: 18 amino acids. V dropped 1 base and J dropped 7 bases, with 23 bases sitting between them. Germline V CDR1 and CDR2: LGHDT, YNNKEL (reference sequence). The CDR3: CASSQVQGAEGRGNEQFF. CDR3 sequence (DNA): TGTGCCAGCAGCCAAGTTCAGGGTGCGGAGGGCCGCGGGAATGAGCAGTTCTTC.

In this sample, this clone turned up once. V is TRBV9 and J is TRBJ2-2; unclear D gene. Germline-derived CDR1 and CDR2 are SGDLS and YYNGEE. The CDR3 loop spans 15 amino acids. Trimming cost V 1 base and J 1 base, with 8 bases left between them. The CDR3 here is CASSVFAVNTGELFF. DNA for the CDR3: TGTGCCAGCAGCGTATTCGCAGTGAACACCGGGGAGCTGTTTTTT.

The chain uses TRBV6-2 or TRBV6-3 and TRBJ2-7; 9 nucleotides match TRBD2. CDR3 length: 16 amino acids. Germline CDR1 MNHEY, CDR2 SVGEGT. V dropped 0 bases and J dropped 5; count of bases not matched to a gene: 8. CDR3 sequence reads: CASSYSQAGGLDEQYF. For the CDR3, the DNA is TGTGCCAGCAGTTACTCTCAAGCGGGGGGCCTCGACGAGCAGTACTTC.

The rearrangement uses TRBV12-3 or TRBV12-4 and TRBJ2-7, with TRBD1 as a possible D gene (5 bases). Trimming took 4 bases from V and 7 from J, leaving 14 bases between them. This CDR3 comprises 13 residues. The CDR3 region has the DNA TGTGCCAGCAGTTACAGGTTGGTAGGGGAGCAGTACTTC. This sequence encodes CASSYRLVGEQYF.

The chain couples TRBV7-6 to TRBJ2-1; 7 bases fit TRBD1. V lost 1 base, J lost 4 bases, and 13 bases stayed unmatched. The CDR3 runs 18 residues. Germline-derived CDR1 and CDR2 are SGHVS and FNYEAQ. The CDR3 protein is CASSLVVLAQGHYNEQFF. The CDR3 DNA follows: TGTGCCAGCAGCTTAGTAGTTTTGGCACAGGGGCATTACAATGAGCAGTTCTTC.

V gene TRBV6-5 combines with J gene TRBJ2-7; no clear D gene. The CDR3 extends over 15 amino acids. Between the trimmed V and J ends, which lost 2 bases and 9 bases, there was a span of 20 bases. The germline V gene encodes CDR1 MNHEY and CDR2 SVGAGI. CDR3 in DNA: TGTGCCAGCAGTTACGACTTCCTAGGATCTACGAGGCAGTACTTC. It is translated as CASSYDFLGSTRQYF.

V gene TRBV10-1 combines with J gene TRBJ2-3; 7 bases are shared with TRBD2. From germline, CDR1 is WNHNN and CDR2 SYGVQD (reference sequence). With V trimmed by 3 bases and J by 1 base, 4 bases remained unmatched. This CDR3 region has 15 residues. This chain's CDR3 is CASSEGGRGTDTQYF. The CDR3 nucleotides read TGCGCCAGCAGTGAAGGCGGGAGAGGCACAGATACGCAGTATTTT.

CDR3 coding DNA: TGTGCCAGCAGTGGAGGGTTCGAAGCTTTCTTT. Translation: CASSGGFEAFF. The rearrangement links TRBV2 to TRBJ1-1; D gene unclear. Per the germline V gene, CDR1 is SNHLY and CDR2 is FYNNEI. This CDR3 has 11 amino acids. V lost 4 bases to trimming and J lost 8 bases, with 8 bases between them.

This rearrangement joins TRBV18 to TRBJ1-3; weak D call: TRBD1 (6 bases). Trimming pared 2 bases from V and 2 bases from J, leaving 13 bases between. CDR1 and CDR2 from the germline V gene are KGHSH and LQKENI. The CDR3 runs 16 residues. The CDR3 DNA is TGTGCCAGCTCACCAGGGACAATGGTAACTGGAAACACCATATATTTT. It translates to CASSPGTMVTGNTIYF. The full variable domain, rest sourced from reference TRBV18 and TRBJ1-3, is NAGVMQNPRHLVRRRGQEARLRCSPMKGHSHVYWYRQLPEEGLKFMVYLQKENIIDESGMPKERFSAEFPKEGPSILRIQQVVRGDSAAYFCASSPGTMVTGNTIYFGEGSWLTVV.

The V gene is TRBV7-2, the J gene TRBJ1-6; TRBD1 matches 8 bases. Germline CDR1 SGHTA, CDR2 FQGNSA. CDR3 length: 13 residues. V trimming: 4 bases; J trimming: 9 bases; junction bases outside the gene matches: 2. The DNA of the CDR3 is TGTGCCAGCAGCTCGGACAGGGTTTCACCCCTCCACTTT. As protein: CASSSDRVSPLHF.

The chain combines TRBV24-1 with TRBJ2-2; 8 nucleotides match TRBD1. The V gene's germline CDR1 is KGHDR and CDR2 SFDVKD. This CDR3 contains 18 residues. V trimming: 1 base; J trimming: 0 bases; junction bases outside the gene matches: 6. The CDR3 loop reads CATSDFRGTGANTGELFF. The CDR3 DNA reads TGTGCCACCAGTGATTTCCGCGGGACAGGAGCGAACACCGGGGAGCTGTTTTTT.

The J gene is TRBJ1-5, the V gene TRBV19; 9 positions agree with TRBD1. With V trimmed by 1 base and J by 6 bases, 4 bases remained unmatched. Germline CDR1 is LNHDA and CDR2 is SQIVND (reference sequence). CDR3 length: 15 amino acids. The CDR3 reads CASSIVGDRAQPQHF. In DNA form, the CDR3 reads TGTGCCAGTAGTATAGTCGGGGACAGGGCTCAGCCCCAGCATTTT.

This clone appeared many times. In the same sample, other DNA sequences code for this CDR3. The chain carries TRBV19 and TRBJ2-2; TRBD2 is a possible D gene (6 bases). The CDR3 sequence is 14 residues long. CDR1 LNHDA and CDR2 SQIVND come from the germline V gene (reference sequence). V was trimmed by 3 bases and J by 5 bases, leaving 10 bases between them. CDR3 protein: CASSMHGGTGELFF. The CDR3 DNA reads as TGTGCCAGTAGTATGCACGGGGGAACCGGGGAGCTGTTTTTT.

The rearrangement links TRBV19 to TRBJ2-5, with D possibly matching TRBD1 (6 bases). The germline CDR1 and CDR2 sequences are LNHDA and SQIVND (reference sequence). Deletions cut 5 bases from V and 2 bases from J, with 24 bases between. The CDR3 length is 18 residues. CDR3 sequence: CASSAGSQGAPLQETQYF. The CDR3, as DNA: TGTGCCAGTAGTGCCGGCTCACAGGGTGCCCCCCTACAAGAGACCCAGTACTTC.

The V call is TRBV7-8, the J call TRBJ1-2, with 7 nucleotides matching TRBD1. CDR1 and CDR2 from the germline V gene are SGHVS and FQNEAQ. V lost 5 bases, J lost 4 bases, and 4 bases stayed unmatched. The CDR3 length is 13 residues. The CDR3 protein is CASSPGQFYGYTF. CDR3 sequence (DNA): TGTGCCAGCAGCCCGGGACAGTTCTATGGCTACACCTTC.

V and J are TRBV14 and TRBJ1-1, with a tentative D call TRBD1 (5 bases). The CDR3 is made up of 16 amino acids. V lost 4 bases to trimming and J lost 1 base, with 16 bases between them. Germline CDR1 reads SGHDN; CDR2 reads FVKESK. Here the CDR3 reads CASSPRIGARNTEAFF. CDR3 nucleotides: TGTGCCAGCAGCCCCCGGATTGGGGCGCGGAACACTGAAGCTTTCTTT.

This clone was counted between two and nine times. The rearrangement joins TRBV28 to TRBJ1-3; TRBD1 matches 7 bases. In germline, CDR1 is MDHEN, CDR2 SYDVKM. J was trimmed by 3 bases and V by 6 bases; bases with no gene match: 11. The CDR3 is 16 amino acids. The CDR3 DNA reads as TGTGCCAGCAGCCGGACAGGAATGGTTAGTGGAAACACCATATATTTT. Amino acid sequence: CASSRTGMVSGNTIYF. Full variable domain (rest looked up from reference TRBV28 and TRBJ1-3): DVKVTQSSRYLVKRTGEKVFLECVQDMDHENMFWYRQDPGLGLRLIYFSYDVKMKEKGDIPEGYSVSREKKERFSLILESASTNQTSMYLCASSRTGMVSGNTIYFGEGSWLTVV.